These T cell receptor beta chains were read from a single sample in a study of cytomegalovirus exposure and HLA in healthy donors. The table came from immunoSEQ multiplex PCR; TCRdb's copy has only in-frame clones and leaves some out. Among some 130,000 clones, roughly 78% were seen once, and the ten largest hold roughly 3.3%. The specimen was PBMCs. Every receptor here comes from a young woman in good health and CMV-seropositive. Both conserved end residues are part of each CDR3. Fields, in order: CDR3 DNA, CDR3 protein, J gene, clone size, D gene, V gene. D genes are given only for firm matches. Size tells how often a clone was seen (once, few, many) or the class of an expanded clone, and some rows leave it out.

CDR3 DNA: TGTTCCAGCAGCTATGGGGGGGCCAACACTGAAGCTTTCTTT
CDR3 protein: CSSSYGGANTEAFF
J gene: TRBJ1-1
clone size: -
D gene: -
V gene: TRBV7-9

CDR3 DNA: TGTGCCAGCAGCGTAGGTCCGAGCGGGGGGGCCTACGAGCAGTACTTC
CDR3 protein: CASSVGPSGGAYEQYF
J gene: TRBJ2-7
clone size: -
D gene: TRBD2
V gene: TRBV9

CDR3 DNA: TGTGCCAGCATCACCGTTACGGGCAGGGTCTACGAGCAGTACTTC
CDR3 protein: CASITVTGRVYEQYF
J gene: TRBJ2-7
clone size: few
D gene: -
V gene: TRBV6-1

CDR3 DNA: TGTGCCAGCAGCTTACGGGAAGAGACCCAGTACTTC
CDR3 protein: CASSLREETQYF
J gene: TRBJ2-5
clone size: -
D gene: -
V gene: TRBV7-2

CDR3 DNA: TGCGCCAGCAGCCTTGGACTAGCGGGGACGGATGAGCAGTTCTTC
CDR3 protein: CASSLGLAGTDEQFF
J gene: TRBJ2-1
clone size: few
D gene: TRBD2
V gene: TRBV5-1

CDR3 DNA: TGTGCCACCAGCAGAGATGAAAGGCCGCAGAGGGTTTATAGCAATCAGCCCCAGCATTTT
CDR3 protein: CATSRDERPQRVYSNQPQHF
J gene: TRBJ1-5
clone size: -
D gene: -
V gene: TRBV15

CDR3 DNA: TGTGCCAGCAGTTACTCGAGGTCTGGGGCCAACGTCCTGACTTTC
CDR3 protein: CASSYSRSGANVLTF
J gene: TRBJ2-6
clone size: once
D gene: -
V gene: TRBV6-5

CDR3 DNA: TGTGCCAGCAGCCCAAGTGGGGGGGAGGGGAATGAGCAGTTCTTC
CDR3 protein: CASSPSGGEGNEQFF
J gene: TRBJ2-1
clone size: once
D gene: TRBD2
V gene: TRBV7-3

CDR3 DNA: TGTGCCAGCAGCCTTACTAGCGCGGGGACCGGGGAGCTGTTTTTT
CDR3 protein: CASSLTSAGTGELFF
J gene: TRBJ2-2
clone size: -
D gene: TRBD2
V gene: TRBV7-7

CDR3 DNA: TGTGCCAGCAGCTTAGACTACGCTGAAAAACTGTTTTTT
CDR3 protein: CASSLDYAEKLFF
J gene: TRBJ1-4
clone size: -
D gene: -
V gene: TRBV7-2

CDR3 DNA: TGTGCCAGCAGTGCCCGGGACAGCGAGCAGTACTTC
CDR3 protein: CASSARDSEQYF
J gene: TRBJ2-7
clone size: -
D gene: TRBD1
V gene: TRBV6-1

CDR3 DNA: TGCAGCGTTCGGTCCCCGCAGTCGGGCACTGAAGCTTTCTTT
CDR3 protein: CSVRSPQSGTEAFF
J gene: TRBJ1-1
clone size: -
D gene: -
V gene: TRBV29-1

CDR3 DNA: TGTGCCATCAGCCGAGGGGGACTAGCAGGGGATACGCAGTATTTT
CDR3 protein: CAISRGGLAGDTQYF
J gene: TRBJ2-3
clone size: -
D gene: TRBD2
V gene: TRBV10-3